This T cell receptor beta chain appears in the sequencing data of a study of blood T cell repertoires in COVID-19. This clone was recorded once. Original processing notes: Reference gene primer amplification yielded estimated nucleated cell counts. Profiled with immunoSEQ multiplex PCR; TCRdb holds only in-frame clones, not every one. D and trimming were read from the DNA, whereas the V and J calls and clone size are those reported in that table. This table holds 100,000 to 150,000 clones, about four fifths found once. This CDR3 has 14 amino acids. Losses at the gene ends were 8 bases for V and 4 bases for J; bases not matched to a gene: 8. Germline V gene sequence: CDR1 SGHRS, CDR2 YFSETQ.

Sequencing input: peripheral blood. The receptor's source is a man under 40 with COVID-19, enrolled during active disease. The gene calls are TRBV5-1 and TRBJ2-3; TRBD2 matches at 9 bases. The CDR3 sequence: CASNSGGGADTQYF. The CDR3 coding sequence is TGCGCCAGTAATAGCGGGGGAGGGGCAGATACGCAGTATTTT.